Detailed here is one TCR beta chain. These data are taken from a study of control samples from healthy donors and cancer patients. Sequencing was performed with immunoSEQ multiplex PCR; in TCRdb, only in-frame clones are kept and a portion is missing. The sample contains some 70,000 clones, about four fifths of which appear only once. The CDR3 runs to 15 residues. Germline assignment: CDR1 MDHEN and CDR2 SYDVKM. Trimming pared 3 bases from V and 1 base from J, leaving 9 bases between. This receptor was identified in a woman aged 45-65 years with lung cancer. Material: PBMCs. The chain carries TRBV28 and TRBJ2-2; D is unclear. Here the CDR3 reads CASSFLARNTGELFF. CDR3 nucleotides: TGTGCCAGCAGTTTCCTCGCGAGGAACACCGGGGAGCTGTTTTTT.